Shown below are 23 T cell receptor beta chains from a single sample sequenced in a study of technical replicates of blood from several donors. Generated by immunoSEQ multiplex PCR, the TCRdb table keeps only in-frame clones and is missing some. The sample holds approximately 75,000 clones, approximately 96% seen once. The material sequenced was T cells isolated from PBMCs. The receptor source for this set is a human donor in good health.

The chain uses TRBV7-8 and TRBJ2-7; possible D gene TRBD1, 6 bases. The CDR3 totals 12 residues. Germline V lookup: CDR1 SGHVS, CDR2 FQNEAQ. Between the trimmed V and J ends, which lost 3 bases and 4 bases, there was a span of 7 bases. The CDR3 sequence is CASSFRGYEQYF. The CDR3 DNA follows: TGTGCCAGCAGCTTCAGGGGTTACGAGCAGTACTTC.

This rearrangement joins TRBV7-8 to TRBJ1-2; 7 bases map to TRBD1. The CDR3 extends over 17 amino acids. V shed 5 bases, J shed 5 bases, and the junction held 17 bases outside the gene matches. Germline V gene lookup returns CDR1 SGHVS and CDR2 FQNEAQ. The CDR3 reads CASSRTEGGATVYGYTF. Written as DNA, the CDR3 is TGTGCCAGCAGCCGAACTGAAGGGGGCGCAACAGTTTATGGCTACACCTTC.

The chain joins TRBV5-1 to TRBJ2-3, with 11 positions matching TRBD2. The CDR3 covers 14 residues. Germline-derived CDR1 and CDR2 are SGHRS and YFSETQ. The V and J ends lost 0 bases and 14 bases, in that order; junction bases with no gene match: 8. The CDR3 DNA is TGCGCCAGCAGCTTGGGGGGGACTAGCGGCTGGAGGTATTTT. The encoded protein is CASSLGGTSGWRYF.

The chain is built from TRBV7-3 and TRBJ2-1; 8 nucleotides match TRBD2. J was trimmed by 5 bases and V by 4 bases; bases with no gene match: 4. CDR1 and CDR2 from the germline V gene are SGHTA and FQGTGA. The CDR3 consists of 14 residues. CDR3 in DNA: TGTGCCAGCAGCTCAGCGGGAGTCGACAATGAGCAGTTCTTC. Amino acids: CASSSAGVDNEQFF.

The V call is TRBV6-6, the J call TRBJ2-3; no clear D gene. Germline CDR1 MNHNY, CDR2 SVGAGI (reference sequence). This CDR3 spans 16 amino acids. With 2 bases removed from V and 1 base from J, the gap between germline ends came to 13 bases. The CDR3 coding sequence is TGTGCCAGCAGTTACCCCCCCACCCGGGGCACAGATACGCAGTATTTT. It translates to CASSYPPTRGTDTQYF.

The chain carries TRBV5-1 and TRBJ2-1, with TRBD2 identical over 7 bases. Germline CDR1 reads SGHRS; CDR2 reads YFSETQ. The CDR3 runs 15 residues. V was pared by 0 bases and J by 0 bases, with 0 bases of the junction left unmatched. DNA of the CDR3: TGCGCCAGCAGCTTGGGCGGGAGCTCCTACAATGAGCAGTTCTTC. Translating gives CASSLGGSSYNEQFF.

J is TRBJ1-1 and V is TRBV9; possible D gene TRBD1, 6 bases. This CDR3 is 15 amino acids long. V was clipped by 3 bases and J by 6 bases, with 18 bases between them. From germline, CDR1 is SGDLS and CDR2 YYNGEE. The CDR3 coding sequence is TGTGCCAGCAGCGGCAACGACAGGCCGATTTCTGAAGCTTTCTTT. It codes for CASSGNDRPISEAFF.

This chain uses TRBV7-9 with TRBJ2-3, with 8 bases fitting TRBD2. Losses at the gene ends were 1 base for V and 0 bases for J; bases not matched to a gene: 3. Germline CDR1 reads SEHNR; CDR2 reads FQNEAQ (reference sequence). This CDR3 is 16 amino acids long. CDR3 sequence reads: CASSLVGRASTDTQYF. CDR3 coding DNA: TGTGCCAGCAGCTTAGTCGGGAGGGCTAGCACAGATACGCAGTATTTT.

The chain uses TRBV7-9 and TRBJ2-2, with D possibly being TRBD1 (5 bases). This CDR3 is built from 14 residues. CDR1 SEHNR and CDR2 FQNEAQ come from the germline V gene (reference sequence). Trimming took 5 bases from V and 6 from J, leaving 13 bases between them. The chain's CDR3 is CASSPAARAGELFF. For the CDR3, the DNA is TGTGCCAGCAGCCCCGCGGCCAGGGCCGGGGAGCTGTTTTTT. Combining the CDR3 with reference TRBV7-9 and TRBJ2-2 gives the whole variable domain DTGVSQNPRHKITKRGQNVTFRCDPISEHNRLYWYRQTLGQGPEFLTYFQNEAQLEKSRLLSDRFSAERPKGSFSTLEIQRTEQGDSAMYLCASSPAARAGELFFGEGSRLTVL.

CDR3 region: CASSLTPSAGGNTQYF. The DNA for the CDR3 is TGTGCCAGCAGCTTAACTCCGTCGGCAGGCGGGAATACGCAGTATTTT. The chain is built from TRBV7-2 and TRBJ2-3, with D perhaps TRBD2 (6 bases). Germline values: CDR1 SGHTA, CDR2 FQGNSA. V gave up 2 bases and J gave up 7 bases, with 19 bases separating them. The CDR3 is 16 residues long.

In nucleotides, the CDR3 is TGTGCCTGGAACAGACCGGGACTAGCGGGAGGAAGCTCCTACGAGCAGTACTTC. Its translation: CAWNRPGLAGGSSYEQYF. The rearrangement links TRBV30 to TRBJ2-7; TRBD2 agrees at 15 bases. The CDR3 totals 18 residues. The V gene end was trimmed by 4 bases and the J gene end by 0 bases; junction bases not matched to a gene: 10. The V gene's germline CDR1 is GTSNPN and CDR2 SVGIG (reference sequence). Using reference TRBV30 and TRBJ2-7 for the parts outside the CDR3, the full variable domain is SQTIHQWPATLVQPVGSPLSLECTVEGTSNPNLYWYRQAAGRGLQLLFYSVGIGQISSEVPQNLSASRPQDRQFILSSKKLLLSDSGFYLCAWNRPGLAGGSSYEQYFGPGTRLTVT.

This clone was detected a few times. This chain uses TRBV30 with TRBJ1-1, with no clear D. Per germline, CDR1 GTSNPN and CDR2 SVGIG (reference sequence). Trimming left V 0 bases short and J 0 bases short, with 17 bases between. The CDR3 runs to 17 residues. CDR3 coding DNA: TGTGCCTGGAGTGTACTTTCGGTCGGACTGATGAACACTGAAGCTTTCTTT. Translated: CAWSVLSVGLMNTEAFF.

This chain links TRBV7-3 with TRBJ1-1, with a possible D match to TRBD1 (5 bases). The CDR3 has 13 residues. The V end lost 1 base, the J end lost 4 bases, and 7 bases lay between the germline ends. In germline, CDR1 is SGHTA, CDR2 FQGTGA. The CDR3 loop is CASSLSRATEAFF. The CDR3, as DNA: TGTGCCAGCAGCTTAAGCAGGGCCACTGAAGCTTTCTTT.

This rearrangement joins TRBV7-9 to TRBJ1-5; D possibly corresponds to TRBD1 (5 bases). V lost 5 bases and J 4 bases, leaving 18 bases between the germline ends. Germline V gene lookup returns CDR1 SEHNR and CDR2 FQNEAQ (reference sequence). The CDR3 covers 16 residues. CDR3: CASSPPGPEINQPQHF. Written as DNA, the CDR3 is TGTGCCAGCAGCCCTCCAGGGCCTGAGATAAATCAGCCCCAGCATTTT. The complete variable domain, with remaining parts taken from reference TRBV7-9 and TRBJ1-5, reads DTGVSQNPRHKITKRGQNVTFRCDPISEHNRLYWYRQTLGQGPEFLTYFQNEAQLEKSRLLSDRFSAERPKGSFSTLEIQRTEQGDSAMYLCASSPPGPEINQPQHFGDGTRLSIL.

This clone has just one count. The chain employs TRBV28 and TRBJ2-5; D may be TRBD2 (5 bases). This CDR3 has 15 residues. V was cut by 4 bases and J by 5 bases, with 17 bases left in between. Germline-derived CDR1 and CDR2 are MDHEN and SYDVKM. CDR3 amino acids: CASSSNGIIGETQYF. DNA of the CDR3: TGTGCCAGCAGTTCTAACGGGATTATCGGTGAGACCCAGTACTTC.

The chain uses TRBV6-5 and TRBJ2-7, with TRBD1 identical over 11 bases. CDR1 and CDR2 from the germline V gene are MNHEY and SVGAGI. J gave up 6 bases and V 4 bases, and 2 bases lay outside the gene matches. This CDR3 has 13 amino acids. The DNA of the CDR3 is TGTGCCAGCAGTTTAGGGACAGGGGGCGAGCAGTACTTC. This sequence encodes CASSLGTGGEQYF.

V usage is TRBV4-2 and J usage is TRBJ2-7; 7 nucleotides agree with TRBD2. This CDR3 is built from 15 residues. V lost 1 base to trimming and J lost 3 bases; unmatched junction nucleotides: 6. Per the germline V gene, CDR1 is LGHNA and CDR2 is YNFKEQ. Written as DNA, the CDR3 is TGTGCCAGCAGCCAAGGGACTAGGGCGGGCTACGAGCAGTACTTC. As protein: CASSQGTRAGYEQYF.

The chain joins TRBV19 to TRBJ2-7; possibly TRBD2 for D (5 bases). Trimming took 3 bases from V and 5 from J, leaving 11 bases between them. CDR1 and CDR2 from the germline V gene are LNHDA and SQIVND (reference sequence). CDR3 size: 13 residues. CDR3 residues: CASSIGGLNEQYF. In DNA, the CDR3 is TGTGCCAGTAGTATTGGCGGGCTAAACGAGCAGTACTTC.

In this sample, this clone turned up once. As DNA, the CDR3 is TGTGCCAGCAGCTTCGGGACAGGGAATTACGAGCAGTACTTC. Residues: CASSFGTGNYEQYF. V and J are TRBV5-6 and TRBJ2-7; TRBD1 agrees at 9 bases. Germline V gene data show CDR1 as SGHDT and CDR2 as YYEEEE. The junction had 4 bases not matched to a gene; V was cut back by 2 bases and J by 4 bases. This CDR3 comprises 14 residues.

The chain couples TRBV5-4 to TRBJ2-2, with 11 nucleotides matching TRBD2. After removal of 2 bases from V and 1 base from J, the junction contained 4 bases not matched to a gene. Germline V CDR1 and CDR2: SGHNT, YYREEE (reference sequence). The CDR3 sequence is 17 residues long. This CDR3 reads CASSLGGLAENTGELFF. The CDR3 region has the DNA TGTGCCAGCAGCTTAGGGGGACTAGCGGAGAACACCGGGGAGCTGTTTTTT.

The V call is TRBV5-6, the J call TRBJ1-5; D possibly corresponds to TRBD1 (5 bases). Deletions cut 0 bases from V and 6 bases from J, with 10 bases between. The CDR3 has 14 residues. Germline CDR1 reads SGHDT; CDR2 reads YYEEEE. CDR3 sequence: CASSLAGVSQPQHF. CDR3 DNA: TGTGCCAGCAGCTTGGCGGGGGTGAGTCAGCCCCAGCATTTT.

The chain couples TRBV25-1 to TRBJ2-5; 7 bases line up with TRBD2. Per the germline V gene, CDR1 is MGHDK and CDR2 is SYGVNS. The length of the CDR3 is 13 residues. V dropped 4 bases and J dropped 6; count of bases not matched to a gene: 5. CDR3: CASSASGPKTQYF. The CDR3 DNA follows: TGTGCCAGCAGTGCTAGCGGACCGAAGACCCAGTACTTC.

This clone was seen once. The chain carries TRBV19 and TRBJ2-1; 8 nucleotides line up with TRBD1. V shed 6 bases, J shed 6 bases, and the junction held 4 bases outside the gene matches. The CDR3 spans 13 residues. The germline gives CDR1 LNHDA, CDR2 SQIVND (reference sequence). The CDR3 here is CASRRTGSNEQFF. Here the CDR3 DNA reads TGTGCCAGTAGGCGGACAGGGAGCAATGAGCAGTTCTTC. The full variable domain, with the rest looked up from reference TRBV19 and TRBJ2-1, is DGGITQSPKYLFRKEGQNVTLSCEQNLNHDAMYWYRQDPGQGLRLIYYSQIVNDFQKGDIAEGYSVSREKKESFPLTVTSAQKNPTAFYLCASRRTGSNEQFFGPGTRLTVL.